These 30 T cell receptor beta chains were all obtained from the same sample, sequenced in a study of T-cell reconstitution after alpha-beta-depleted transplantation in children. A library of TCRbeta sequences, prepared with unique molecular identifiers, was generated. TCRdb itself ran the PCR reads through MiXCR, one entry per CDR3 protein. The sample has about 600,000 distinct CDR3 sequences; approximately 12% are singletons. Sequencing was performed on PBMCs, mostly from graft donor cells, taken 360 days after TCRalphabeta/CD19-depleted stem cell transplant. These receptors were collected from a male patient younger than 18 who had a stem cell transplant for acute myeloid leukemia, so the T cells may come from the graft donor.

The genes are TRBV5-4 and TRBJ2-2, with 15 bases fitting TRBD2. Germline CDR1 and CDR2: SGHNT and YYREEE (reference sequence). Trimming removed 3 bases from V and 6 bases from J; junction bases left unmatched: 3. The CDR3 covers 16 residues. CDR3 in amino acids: CASSSGLAGGPGELFF. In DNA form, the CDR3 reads TGTGCCAGCAGCTCCGGACTAGCGGGAGGGCCCGGGGAGCTGTTTTTT.

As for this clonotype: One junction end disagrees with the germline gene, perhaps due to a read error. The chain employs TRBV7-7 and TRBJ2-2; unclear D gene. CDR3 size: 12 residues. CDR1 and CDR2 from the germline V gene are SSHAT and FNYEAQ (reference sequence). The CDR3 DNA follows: TGTGCTAGCAGCTACCCCCAAGGGGAGCTGTTTTTT. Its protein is CASSYPQGELFF.

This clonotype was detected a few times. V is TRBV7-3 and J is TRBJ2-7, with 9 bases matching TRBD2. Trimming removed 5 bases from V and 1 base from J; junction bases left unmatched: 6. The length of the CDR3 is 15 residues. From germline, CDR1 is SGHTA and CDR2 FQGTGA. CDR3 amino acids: CASSPLAGRSYEQYF. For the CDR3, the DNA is TGTGCCAGCAGCCCCCTAGCGGGAAGGTCCTACGAGCAGTACTTC.

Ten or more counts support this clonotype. CDR3 residues: CASSPLGTAYNEQFF. CDR3 in DNA: TGTGCCAGCAGTCCGCTCGGGACAGCCTACAATGAGCAGTTCTTC. V and J are TRBV12-3 or TRBV12-4 and TRBJ2-1; 7 nucleotides match TRBD1. This CDR3 contains 15 residues. The J segment lost 2 bases and the V segment lost 5 bases, leaving 6 bases of the junction unmatched.

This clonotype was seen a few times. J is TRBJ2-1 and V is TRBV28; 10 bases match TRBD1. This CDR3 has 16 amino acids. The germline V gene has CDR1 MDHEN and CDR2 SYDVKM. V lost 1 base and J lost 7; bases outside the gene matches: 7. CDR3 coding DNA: TGTGCCAGCAGTTTATACGGACAGGGGGAGTCGAATGAGCAGTTCTTC. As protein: CASSLYGQGESNEQFF.

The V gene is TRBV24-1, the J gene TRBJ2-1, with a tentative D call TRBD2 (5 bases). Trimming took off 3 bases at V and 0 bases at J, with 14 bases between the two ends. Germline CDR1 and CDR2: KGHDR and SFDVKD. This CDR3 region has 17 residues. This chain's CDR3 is CATSDGQRRPSYNEQFF. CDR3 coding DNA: TGTGCCACCAGTGATGGTCAGCGGCGACCCTCCTACAATGAGCAGTTCTTC.

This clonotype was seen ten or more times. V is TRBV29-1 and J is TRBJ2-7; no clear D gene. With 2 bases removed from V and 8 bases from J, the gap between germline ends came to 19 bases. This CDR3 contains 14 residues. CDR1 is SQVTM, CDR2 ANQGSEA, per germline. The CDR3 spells CSVETSAPSRKQYF. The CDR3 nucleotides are TGCAGCGTTGAAACTTCAGCCCCTTCTAGGAAGCAGTACTTC.

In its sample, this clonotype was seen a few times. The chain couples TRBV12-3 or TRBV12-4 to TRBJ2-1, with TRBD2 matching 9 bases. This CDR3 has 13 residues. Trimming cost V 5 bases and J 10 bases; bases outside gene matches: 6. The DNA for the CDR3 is TGTGCCAGCAGTGGCGGACTAGCGTGGGAGCAGTTCTTC. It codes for CASSGGLAWEQFF.

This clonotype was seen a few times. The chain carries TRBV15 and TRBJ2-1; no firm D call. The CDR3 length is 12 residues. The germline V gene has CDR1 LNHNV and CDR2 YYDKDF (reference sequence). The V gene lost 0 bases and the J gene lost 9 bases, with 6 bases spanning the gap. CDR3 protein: CATSRDPLEQFF. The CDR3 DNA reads TGTGCCACCAGCAGAGATCCCCTTGAGCAGTTCTTC.

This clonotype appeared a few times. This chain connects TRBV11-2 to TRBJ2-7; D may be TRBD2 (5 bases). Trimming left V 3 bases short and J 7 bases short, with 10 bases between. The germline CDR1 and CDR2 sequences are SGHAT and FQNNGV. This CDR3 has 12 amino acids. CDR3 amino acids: CASSLPRGEQYF. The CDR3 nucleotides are TGTGCCAGCAGCTTGCCCCGGGGTGAGCAGTACTTC.

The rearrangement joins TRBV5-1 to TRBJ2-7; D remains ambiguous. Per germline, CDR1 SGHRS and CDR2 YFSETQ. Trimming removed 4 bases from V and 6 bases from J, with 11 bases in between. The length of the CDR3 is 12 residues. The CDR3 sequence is CASSATRLEQYF. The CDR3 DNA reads TGCGCCAGCAGCGCGACACGCCTCGAGCAGTACTTC. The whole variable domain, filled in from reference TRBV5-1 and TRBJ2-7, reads KAGVTQTPRYLIKTRGQQVTLSCSPISGHRSVSWYQQTPGQGLQFLFEYFSETQRNKGNFPGRFSGRQFSNSRSEMNVSTLELGDSALYLCASSATRLEQYFGPGTRLTVT.

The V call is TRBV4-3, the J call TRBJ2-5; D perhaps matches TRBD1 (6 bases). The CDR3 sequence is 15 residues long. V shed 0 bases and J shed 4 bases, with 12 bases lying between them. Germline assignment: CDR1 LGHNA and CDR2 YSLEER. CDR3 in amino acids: CASSQDSSRGETQYF. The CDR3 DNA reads TGCGCCAGCAGCCAAGATTCTAGCAGGGGAGAGACCCAGTACTTC.

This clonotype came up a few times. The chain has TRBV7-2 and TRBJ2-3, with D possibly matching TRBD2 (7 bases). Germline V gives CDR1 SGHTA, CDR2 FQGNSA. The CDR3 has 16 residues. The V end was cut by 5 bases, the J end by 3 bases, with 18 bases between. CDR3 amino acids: CASSPGRGRGTDTQYF. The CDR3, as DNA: TGTGCCAGCAGCCCCGGGCGGGGGCGGGGGACAGATACGCAGTATTTT.

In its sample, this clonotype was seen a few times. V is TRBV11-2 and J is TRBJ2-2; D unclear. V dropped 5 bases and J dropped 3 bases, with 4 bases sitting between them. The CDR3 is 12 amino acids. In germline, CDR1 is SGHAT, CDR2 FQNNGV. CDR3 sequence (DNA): TGTGCCAGCAGCGACTACACCGGGGAGCTGTTTTTT. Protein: CASSDYTGELFF.

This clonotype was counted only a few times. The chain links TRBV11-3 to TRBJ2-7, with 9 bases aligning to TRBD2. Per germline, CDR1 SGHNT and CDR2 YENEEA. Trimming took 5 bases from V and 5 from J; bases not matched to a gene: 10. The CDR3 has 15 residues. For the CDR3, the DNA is TGTGCCAGCAGCCCTGAGCGGGAGGCAGTCCACGAGCAGTACTTC. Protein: CASSPEREAVHEQYF.

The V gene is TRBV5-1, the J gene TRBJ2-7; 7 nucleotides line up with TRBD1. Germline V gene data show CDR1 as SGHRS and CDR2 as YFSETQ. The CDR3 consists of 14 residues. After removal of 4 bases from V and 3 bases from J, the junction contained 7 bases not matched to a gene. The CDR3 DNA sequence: TGCGCCAGCAGCATGTGGGGACAGATCTACGAGCAGTACTTC. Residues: CASSMWGQIYEQYF.

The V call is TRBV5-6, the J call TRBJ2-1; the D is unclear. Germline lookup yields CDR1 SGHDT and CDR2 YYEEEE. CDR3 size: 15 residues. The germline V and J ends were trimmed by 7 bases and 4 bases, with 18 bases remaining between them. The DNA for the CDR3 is TGTGCCAGCCTTAAGGTTGCGTTTGTATACAATGAGCAGTTCTTC. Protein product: CASLKVAFVYNEQFF.

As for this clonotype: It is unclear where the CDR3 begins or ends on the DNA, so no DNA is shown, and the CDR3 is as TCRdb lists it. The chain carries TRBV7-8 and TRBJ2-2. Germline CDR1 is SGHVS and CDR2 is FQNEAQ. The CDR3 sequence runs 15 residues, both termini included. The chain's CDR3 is CASSLASLRAGELFF.

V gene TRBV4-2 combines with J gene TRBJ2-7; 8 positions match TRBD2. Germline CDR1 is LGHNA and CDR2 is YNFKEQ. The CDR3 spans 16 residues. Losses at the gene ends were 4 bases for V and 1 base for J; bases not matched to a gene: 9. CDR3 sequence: CASSPRTSQGSYEQYF. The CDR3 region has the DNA TGTGCCAGCAGCCCACGGACTAGCCAAGGGTCCTACGAGCAGTACTTC.

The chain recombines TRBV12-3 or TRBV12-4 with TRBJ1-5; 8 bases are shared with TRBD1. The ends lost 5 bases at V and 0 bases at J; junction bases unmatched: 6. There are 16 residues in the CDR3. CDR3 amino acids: CASSPGTGVSNQPQHF. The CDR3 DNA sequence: TGTGCCAGCAGTCCCGGGACAGGTGTTAGCAATCAGCCCCAGCATTTT.

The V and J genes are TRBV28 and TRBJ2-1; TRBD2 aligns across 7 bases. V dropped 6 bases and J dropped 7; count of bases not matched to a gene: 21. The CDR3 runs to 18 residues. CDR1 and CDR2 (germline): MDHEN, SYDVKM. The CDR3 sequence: CASSPSRAGLRGWNEQFF. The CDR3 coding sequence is TGTGCCAGCAGCCCCAGTCGAGCGGGACTACGGGGCTGGAATGAGCAGTTCTTC.

CDR3 loop: CASSYAGYTDTQYF. CDR3 DNA: TGTGCCAGCAGTTACGCGGGCTACACAGATACGCAGTATTTT. The chain is built from TRBV6-2 or TRBV6-3 and TRBJ2-3; tentatively, D is TRBD2 (5 bases). The CDR3 spans 14 residues. Per the germline V gene, CDR1 is MNHEY and CDR2 is SVGEGT. Trimming cost V 2 bases and J 2 bases, with 8 bases left between them.

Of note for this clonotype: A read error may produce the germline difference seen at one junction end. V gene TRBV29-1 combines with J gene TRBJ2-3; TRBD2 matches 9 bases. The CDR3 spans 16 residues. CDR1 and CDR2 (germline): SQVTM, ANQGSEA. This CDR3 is CSVEGSLAGRTDRQYF. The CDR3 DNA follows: TGCAGCGTTGAGGGTTCACTAGCGGGCCGCACAGATAGGCAGTATTTT.

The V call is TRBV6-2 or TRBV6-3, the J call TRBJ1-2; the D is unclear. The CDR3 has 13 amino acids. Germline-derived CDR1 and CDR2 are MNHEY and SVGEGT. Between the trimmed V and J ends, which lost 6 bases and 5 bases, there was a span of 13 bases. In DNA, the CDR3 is TGTGCCAGCAGCCGCCCCACAGTATATGGCTACACCTTC. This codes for CASSRPTVYGYTF.

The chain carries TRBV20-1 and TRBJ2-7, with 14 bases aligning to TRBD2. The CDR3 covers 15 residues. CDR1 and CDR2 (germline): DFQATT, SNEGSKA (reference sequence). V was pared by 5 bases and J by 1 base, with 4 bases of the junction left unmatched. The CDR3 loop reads CSAPTSGRGSYEQYF. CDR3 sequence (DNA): TGCAGTGCTCCGACTAGCGGGAGGGGGTCCTACGAGCAGTACTTC.

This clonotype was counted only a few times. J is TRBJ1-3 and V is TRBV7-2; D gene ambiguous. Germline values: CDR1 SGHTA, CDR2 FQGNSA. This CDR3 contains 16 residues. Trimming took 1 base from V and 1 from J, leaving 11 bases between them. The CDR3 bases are TGTGCCAGCAGCTTAGTCTGGGGAGCGTCTGGAAACACCATATATTTT. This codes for CASSLVWGASGNTIYF.

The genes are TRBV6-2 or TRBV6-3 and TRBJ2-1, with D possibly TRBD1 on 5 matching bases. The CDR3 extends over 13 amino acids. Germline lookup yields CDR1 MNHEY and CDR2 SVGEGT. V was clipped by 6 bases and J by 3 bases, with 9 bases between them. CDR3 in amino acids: CASSRTIYNEQFF. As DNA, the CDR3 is TGTGCCAGCAGCCGGACAATCTACAATGAGCAGTTCTTC.

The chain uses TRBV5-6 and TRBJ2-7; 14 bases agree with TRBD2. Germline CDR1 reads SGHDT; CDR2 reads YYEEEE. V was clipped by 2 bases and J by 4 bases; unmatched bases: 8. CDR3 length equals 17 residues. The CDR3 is CASSLRLAGGPVYEQYF. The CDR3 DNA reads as TGTGCCAGCAGCTTACGACTAGCGGGAGGGCCGGTATACGAGCAGTACTTC.

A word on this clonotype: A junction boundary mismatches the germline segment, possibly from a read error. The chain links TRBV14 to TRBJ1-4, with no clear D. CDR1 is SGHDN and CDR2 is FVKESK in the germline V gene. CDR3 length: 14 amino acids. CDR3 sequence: CASIQDVGSEKLFF. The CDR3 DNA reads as TGTGCCAGCATCCAAGACGTCGGGAGTGAAAAACTGTTTTTT.

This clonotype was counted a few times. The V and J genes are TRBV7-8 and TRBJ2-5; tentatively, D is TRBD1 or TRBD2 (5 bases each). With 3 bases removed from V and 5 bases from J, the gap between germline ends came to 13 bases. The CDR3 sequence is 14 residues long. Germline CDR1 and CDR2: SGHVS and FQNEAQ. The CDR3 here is CASSFEGSRETQYF. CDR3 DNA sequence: TGTGCCAGCAGCTTTGAGGGGAGCCGTGAGACCCAGTACTTC.